This TCR beta chain derives from a study of vaccination and CD4 T cells after COVID-19. Study-wide context: Cellular stimulation was performed using overlapping spike peptides derived from SARS-CoV-2, HCoV-NL63, HCoV-OC43 and HCoV-229E. Study results and caveats: The analysis of convalescent patients involved relatively few individuals and lacked early post-infection timepoints.

At the Johns Hopkins FTIC core, DNA taken from cultured CD4+ T cells was sequenced by way of the Oncomine TCR Beta short-read assay. Someone extracted genomic DNA from cultured CD4+ T cells. TCRdb called the PCR reads again in MiXCR, with one record for every CDR3 protein. The data hold about 10,000 distinct CDR3 sequences, with 25% to 30% observed a single time. Per germline, CDR1 DFQATT and CDR2 SNEGSKA (reference sequence). The CDR3 runs 13 residues. Trimming cost V 6 bases and J 6 bases; bases outside gene matches: 7. Treatment of the sample: roughly 10-day PBMC culture with coronavirus spike peptide pools or control peptides (ViraFEST assay). Gathering of the CD4+ T cells, from the unexposed donor, took place before the COVID-19 pandemic (2011-2018). Four cold-coronavirus spikes, along with SARS-CoV-2 S/N, were used to probe unexposed-donor CD4+ T cells, cells permitting. In this sample, this clonotype turned up a few times. Its cognate antigen is unknown.

This clonotype was obtained from a human donor in good health. This chain uses TRBV20-1 with TRBJ2-3; TRBD2 aligns across 9 bases. Sequenced material: CD4+ T cells from blood, cultured in vitro. DNA for the CDR3: TGCAGTGCCTCCGGCGGGAGGGGGGATACGCAGTATTTT. As protein: CSASGGRGDTQYF.